These 26 T cell receptor beta chains were all obtained from the same sample, sequenced in a study of PD-L1 blockade in urothelial cancer. Sequenced by immunoSEQ multiplex PCR; TCRdb stores in-frame clones only, minus some. The sample consists of under 95,000 clones, under 90% of them appearing once. As for time point: pretreatment peripheral blood. Sequencing used PBMCs, obtained around atezolizumab (anti-PD-L1) treatment. Receptors were obtained from a man aged 55 to 69 with urothelial cancer.

This chain joins TRBV7-9 and TRBJ1-4; no clear D gene. The CDR3 runs 16 residues. The V gene lost 0 bases and the J gene lost 4 bases, with 12 bases spanning the gap. Germline V gene data show CDR1 as SEHNR and CDR2 as FQNEAQ (reference sequence). The CDR3 DNA reads TGTGCCAGCAGCTTAGCGAGCGGTCAGATTAATGAAAAACTGTTTTTT. Translating it yields CASSLASGQINEKLFF.

V is TRBV2 and J is TRBJ1-1, with no clear D. CDR3 length: 14 amino acids. In germline, CDR1 is SNHLY, CDR2 FYNNEI. The ends were cut back, 6 bases at V and 0 bases at J, with 11 bases in the middle. The CDR3 spells CASSIQSLNTEAFF. The CDR3 nucleotides are TGTGCCAGCAGCATTCAGTCCTTGAACACTGAAGCTTTCTTT.

This clone was detected only once. The gene calls are TRBV16 and TRBJ1-5; 7 bases map to TRBD1. After removal of 0 bases from V and 4 bases from J, the junction contained 3 bases not matched to a gene. The CDR3 spans 15 residues. From germline, CDR1 is KGHSY and CDR2 FQNENV. CDR3: CASSQSGRGNQPQHF. The CDR3 DNA reads TGTGCCAGCAGCCAATCAGGCAGGGGGAATCAGCCCCAGCATTTT. Using reference TRBV16 and TRBJ1-5 for the parts outside the CDR3, the full variable domain is GEEVAQTPKHLVRGEGQKAKLYCAPIKGHSYVFWYQQVLKNEFKFLISFQNENVFDETGMPKERFSAKCLPNSPCSLEIQATKLEDSAVYFCASSQSGRGNQPQHFGDGTRLSIL.

The rearrangement links TRBV5-1 to TRBJ2-2; a weak D match, TRBD2 (6 bases). The V and J ends lost 0 bases and 0 bases respectively, with 9 bases between them. Germline V gene data show CDR1 as SGHRS and CDR2 as YFSETQ. The CDR3 runs to 16 residues. The CDR3 region has the DNA TGCGCCAGCAGCTTGGTGGCTAGCGCGAACACCGGGGAGCTGTTTTTT. Translated: CASSLVASANTGELFF.

The rearrangement joins TRBV5-1 to TRBJ2-3; D unclear. Trimming stripped 4 bases from V and 0 bases from J, with 6 bases between. Germline V lookup: CDR1 SGHRS, CDR2 YFSETQ. This CDR3 has 13 amino acids. CDR3 DNA: TGCGCCAGCAGCCCCCAGAGCACAGATACGCAGTATTTT. It codes for CASSPQSTDTQYF.

The rearrangement joins TRBV10-2 to TRBJ2-7; D is possibly TRBD1 (6 bases). Trimming took 2 bases from V and 2 from J, leaving 10 bases between them. Germline CDR1 WSHSY, CDR2 SAAADI. The CDR3 runs to 14 residues. Here the CDR3 reads CASSEPSGAYEQYF. In DNA form, the CDR3 reads TGCGCCAGCAGTGAGCCGTCAGGGGCCTACGAGCAGTACTTC.

The CDR3 region is CASSPGAFPYEQYF. The CDR3 region has the DNA TGTGCCAGTAGTCCAGGGGCCTTCCCTTACGAGCAGTACTTC. The chain combines TRBV19 with TRBJ2-7; TRBD1 is a possible D gene (6 bases). Between the trimmed V and J ends, which lost 5 bases and 4 bases, there was a span of 15 bases. The CDR3 is 14 amino acids. Germline-derived CDR1 and CDR2 are LNHDA and SQIVND (reference sequence).

V gene TRBV30 combines with J gene TRBJ1-1; D not resolved. Trimming stripped 1 base from V and 5 bases from J, with 14 bases between. CDR1 is GTSNPN, CDR2 SVGIG, per germline (reference sequence). The CDR3 loop spans 14 amino acids. The CDR3 spells CAWSGFAGGTEAFF. CDR3 in DNA: TGTGCCTGGAGTGGGTTCGCGGGTGGAACTGAAGCTTTCTTT.

CDR3 residues: CASSLLSYEQYF. The CDR3 bases are TGTGCCAGCAGCTTACTGAGCTACGAGCAGTACTTC. The gene calls are TRBV5-5 and TRBJ2-7; no clear D gene. The germline V and J ends were trimmed by 2 bases and 3 bases, with 6 bases remaining between them. CDR3 size: 12 residues. Germline loops: CDR1 SGHKS, CDR2 YYEKEE (reference sequence).

As DNA, the CDR3 is TGTGCCAGCAGTGGAGTAATCGGGGAGACCCAGTACTTC. It is translated as CASSGVIGETQYF. The chain combines TRBV28 with TRBJ2-5; D is undetermined. CDR1 and CDR2 from the germline V gene are MDHEN and SYDVKM. Trimming removed 5 bases at V and 5 bases at J, with 12 bases between. The CDR3 loop spans 13 amino acids.

This sequence joins TRBV30 and TRBJ2-3; 10 positions agree with TRBD2. The CDR3 loop spans 15 amino acids. The V gene end was trimmed by 8 bases and the J gene end by 4 bases; junction bases not matched to a gene: 12. From germline, CDR1 is GTSNPN and CDR2 SVGIG (reference sequence). The CDR3 DNA follows: TGTGCCCGCATGGAGCTAGCGGGAGCAGCAGATACGCAGTATTTT. Translating it yields CARMELAGAADTQYF.

This chain's CDR3 is CASSEGHQADTQYF. The CDR3 nucleotides are TGTGCCAGCAGTGAAGGCCATCAGGCAGATACGCAGTATTTT. The J gene is TRBJ2-3, the V gene TRBV6-4; D not certain. The CDR3 totals 14 residues. Looked up from germline, CDR1 is MRHNA and CDR2 is SNTAGT. Trimming removed 3 bases from V and 4 bases from J, with 11 bases in between.

The V gene is TRBV7-8, the J gene TRBJ2-7, with 8 bases lining up with TRBD1. This CDR3 has 14 residues. The V gene end was trimmed by 5 bases and the J gene end by 2 bases; junction bases not matched to a gene: 5. CDR1 SGHVS and CDR2 FQNEAQ come from the germline V gene. The CDR3 sequence is CASSPTTGAYEQYF. CDR3 in DNA: TGTGCCAGCAGCCCGACGACAGGGGCCTACGAGCAGTACTTC.

V usage is TRBV9 and J usage is TRBJ2-3; 8 positions agree with TRBD2. Trimming removed 0 bases from V and 6 bases from J; junction bases left unmatched: 12. The CDR3 consists of 17 residues. Germline V lookup: CDR1 SGDLS, CDR2 YYNGEE. The CDR3: CASSVGGTGGPQDTQYF. CDR3 DNA sequence: TGTGCCAGCAGCGTAGGAGGGACGGGAGGGCCACAGGATACGCAGTATTTT.

This rearrangement joins TRBV19 to TRBJ1-1; D gene uncertain. Trimming took off 2 bases at V and 3 bases at J, with 4 bases between the two ends. The CDR3 loop spans 12 amino acids. Germline V gene data show CDR1 as LNHDA and CDR2 as SQIVND (reference sequence). For the CDR3, the DNA is TGTGCCAGTAGTATAACTTACACTGAAGCTTTCTTT. Its translation: CASSITYTEAFF.

The genes are TRBV9 and TRBJ2-1; 8 positions agree with TRBD2. CDR3 length equals 15 residues. Trimming cost V 3 bases and J 7 bases; bases outside gene matches: 9. The germline V gene has CDR1 SGDLS and CDR2 YYNGEE. CDR3 sequence (DNA): TGTGCCAGCAGCGGACCTAGCGGGCATATAAATGAGCAGTTCTTC. Translating gives CASSGPSGHINEQFF.

This rearrangement joins TRBV5-6 to TRBJ2-7, with 10 bases identical to TRBD2. The CDR3 consists of 14 residues. Trimming took 1 base from V and 7 from J; bases not matched to a gene: 5. From germline, CDR1 is SGHDT and CDR2 YYEEEE. DNA for the CDR3: TGTGCCAGCAGCTTGCTAGCGGGAGTGCGTGAGCAGTACTTC. Amino acids: CASSLLAGVREQYF.

J is TRBJ2-1 and V is TRBV6-5, with D possibly TRBD1 on 5 matching bases. CDR3 length: 12 amino acids. Trimming shortened V by 7 bases and J by 9 bases, and 13 bases separated the two germline ends. Germline CDR1 is MNHEY and CDR2 is SVGAGI. CDR3 in amino acids: CASNKIRGEQFF. In DNA, the CDR3 is TGTGCCAGCAACAAAATTAGGGGTGAGCAGTTCTTC.

V and J are TRBV4-1 and TRBJ2-3; tentative D call: TRBD2 (6 bases). V lost 3 bases and J lost 1, with 14 bases in between. The CDR3 has 16 residues. Germline CDR1 and CDR2: MGHRA and YSYEKL. This CDR3 is CASSHNGGTGTDTQYF. The CDR3 coding sequence is TGCGCCAGCAGCCATAACGGAGGGACTGGCACAGATACGCAGTATTTT.

The chain links TRBV4-3 to TRBJ1-1, with unresolved D. This CDR3 has 17 amino acids. Germline-derived CDR1 and CDR2 are LGHNA and YSLEER. Trimming took off 2 bases at V and 1 base at J, with 17 bases between the two ends. The CDR3 coding sequence is TGCGCCAGCAGCCAATATCTGGTAGGGAGGTCGAACACTGAAGCTTTCTTT. Encoded protein: CASSQYLVGRSNTEAFF.

The V and J genes are TRBV30 and TRBJ2-7; 10 bases are a match to TRBD1. V was pared by 3 bases and J by 5 bases, with 13 bases of the junction left unmatched. The CDR3 sequence is 16 residues long. CDR1 is GTSNPN, CDR2 SVGIG, per germline (reference sequence). The CDR3 DNA sequence: TGTGCCTGGAGACTCCATCCGGGACAGGGGCACAACGAGCAGTACTTC. Protein product: CAWRLHPGQGHNEQYF.

This chain links TRBV6-6 with TRBJ1-2; 8 bases match TRBD1. The trim removed 5 bases at V and 8 bases at J, leaving 4 bases unmatched. This CDR3 region has 12 residues. Germline CDR1 is MNHNY and CDR2 is SVGAGI (reference sequence). The CDR3 spells CASSTQGGGYTF. CDR3 in DNA: TGTGCCAGCAGTACACAGGGGGGAGGCTACACCTTC.

V gene TRBV10-3 combines with J gene TRBJ2-7; 10 nucleotides line up with TRBD1. The V segment lost 4 bases and the J segment 9 bases; nucleotides outside the gene matches: 12. Germline lookup yields CDR1 ENHRY and CDR2 SYGVKD. The CDR3 contains 15 residues. CDR3 region: CAISATGDRGVGQYF. The CDR3 bases are TGTGCCATCAGTGCCACAGGGGACAGGGGTGTAGGGCAGTACTTC.

This sequence joins TRBV7-9 and TRBJ2-7; TRBD2 aligns across 9 bases. Trimming cost V 1 base and J 3 bases; bases outside gene matches: 7. The CDR3 sequence is 16 residues long. The V gene's germline CDR1 is SEHNR and CDR2 FQNEAQ (reference sequence). In nucleotides, the CDR3 is TGTGCCAGCAGCTTAGGTCTAGCGGGACCCAACTACGAGCAGTACTTC. Its translation: CASSLGLAGPNYEQYF.

The chain uses TRBV4-1 and TRBJ1-1; 10 positions agree with TRBD1. CDR1 and CDR2 from the germline V gene are MGHRA and YSYEKL. The CDR3 is made up of 15 amino acids. V lost 0 bases, J lost 6 bases, and 4 bases stayed unmatched. In DNA form, the CDR3 reads TGCGCCAGCAGCCAAGAGACAGGGGGCGCGGCTGAAGCTTTCTTT. It specifies CASSQETGGAAEAFF.

This clone was counted once. This chain links TRBV5-6 with TRBJ1-2, with 9 positions matching TRBD1. This CDR3 region has 16 residues. Trimming at V came to 0 bases and at J to 4 bases, leaving 7 bases not matched to a gene. In germline, CDR1 is SGHDT, CDR2 YYEEEE. Here the CDR3 reads CASSLGQGGTFYGYTF. The CDR3 coding sequence is TGTGCCAGCAGCTTGGGACAGGGGGGGACCTTCTATGGCTACACCTTC. Supplemented by reference TRBV5-6 and TRBJ1-2, the full variable domain reads DAGVTQSPTHLIKTRGQQVTLRCSPKSGHDTVSWYQQALGQGPQFIFQYYEEEERQRGNFPDRFSGHQFPNYSSELNVNALLLGDSALYLCASSLGQGGTFYGYTFGSGTRLTVV.